These 31 T cell receptor beta chains came from one sample sequenced in a study of response to subunit inactivated influenza vaccine. TCRdb redid the calling of the RT-PCR reads with MiXCR, one entry per CDR3 protein. The table shows approximately 530,000 distinct CDR3 sequences, with approximately 7.3% occurring only once. The input for sequencing was PBMCs from blood, taken about 23 months after vaccination. These receptors all stem from a man aged 45-69 years who received an inactivated influenza vaccine.

The genes are TRBV24-1 and TRBJ2-3; tentative D call: TRBD1 (6 bases). Germline V gene lookup returns CDR1 KGHDR and CDR2 SFDVKD. This CDR3 has 16 amino acids. Trimming cost V 9 bases and J 0 bases, with 18 bases left between them. CDR3 nucleotide sequence: TGTGCCACCGCCCCAGGGGCTTACACTAGCACAGATACGCAGTATTTT. Translated, it gives CATAPGAYTSTDTQYF.

This clonotype was observed a handful of times. The chain couples TRBV12-3 or TRBV12-4 to TRBJ2-7, with a tentative D call TRBD1 (6 bases). Deletions cut 3 bases from V and 0 bases from J, with 12 bases between. The CDR3 spans 15 residues. In nucleotides, the CDR3 is TGTGCCAGCAGTTTTGGGGACATGAGCTCCTACGAGCAGTACTTC. Translation: CASSFGDMSSYEQYF.

V is TRBV7-2 and J is TRBJ2-2; 9 positions match TRBD1. The CDR3 length is 14 residues. J was trimmed by 6 bases and V by 6 bases; bases with no gene match: 5. Looked up from germline, CDR1 is SGHTA and CDR2 is FQGNSA. CDR3 protein: CASSYRGQSGELFF. CDR3 coding DNA: TGTGCCAGCAGTTACAGGGGGCAATCCGGGGAGCTGTTTTTT. Together with reference TRBV7-2 and TRBJ2-2, the CDR3 gives the full variable domain: GAGVSQSPSNKVTEKGKDVELRCDPISGHTALYWYRQSLGQGLEFLIYFQGNSAPDKSGLPSDRFSAERTGGSVSTLTIQRTQQEDSAVYLCASSYRGQSGELFFGEGSRLTVL.

This rearrangement joins TRBV30 to TRBJ1-1, with 7 positions matching TRBD1. Germline V gene lookup returns CDR1 GTSNPN and CDR2 SVGIG (reference sequence). After removal of 5 bases from V and 5 bases from J, the junction contained 5 bases not matched to a gene. CDR3 length equals 12 residues. The CDR3: CAWDYRGTEAFF. CDR3 DNA sequence: TGTGCCTGGGATTACAGGGGAACTGAAGCTTTCTTT.

This clonotype was detected only a few times. The chain uses TRBV20-1 and TRBJ2-1, with D possibly matching TRBD1 (6 bases). CDR1 is DFQATT, CDR2 SNEGSKA, per germline (reference sequence). The CDR3 spans 14 residues. Between the trimmed V and J ends, which lost 1 base and 3 bases, there was a span of 10 bases. Written as DNA, the CDR3 is TGCAGTGCTAGAGCCCTGGACAGCTACAATGAGCAGTTCTTC. Protein product: CSARALDSYNEQFF.

The chain employs TRBV20-1 and TRBJ2-1, with TRBD2 matching 10 bases. Germline CDR1 and CDR2: DFQATT and SNEGSKA (reference sequence). The V segment lost 2 bases and the J segment 15 bases; nucleotides outside the gene matches: 13. There are 14 residues in the CDR3. DNA of the CDR3: TGCAGTGCTAGACCTCCCAGCGGGGGGGCCAGGCTGTTCTTC. It specifies CSARPPSGGARLFF.

This clonotype was observed a handful of times. This chain uses TRBV7-8 with TRBJ2-3; D is perhaps TRBD2 (6 bases). V dropped 3 bases and J dropped 9 bases, with 16 bases sitting between them. Germline-derived CDR1 and CDR2 are SGHVS and FQNEAQ. The CDR3 is 14 amino acids. In DNA, the CDR3 is TGTGCCAGCAGCTTGAACCAGGACTACCAGACGCAGTATTTT. This translates into CASSLNQDYQTQYF.

This clonotype has at least ten counts. The chain has TRBV12-3 or TRBV12-4 and TRBJ1-5; 8 bases fit TRBD1. This CDR3 comprises 15 residues. The V segment lost 5 bases and the J segment 3 bases; nucleotides outside the gene matches: 6. The CDR3 nucleotides read TGTGCCAGCAGTCTCGCAGGGGGCCTCAATCAGCCCCAGCATTTT. It translates to CASSLAGGLNQPQHF.

The chain uses TRBV6-5 and TRBJ2-7; D call uncertain. V lost 4 bases and J lost 2, with 9 bases in between. The CDR3 spans 13 residues. Germline CDR1 and CDR2: MNHEY and SVGAGI. The CDR3 bases are TGTGCCAGCAGTTCCGGAAAGGCCTACGAGCAGTACTTC. Amino acid sequence: CASSSGKAYEQYF.

The rearrangement links TRBV4-3 to TRBJ1-5; no clear D gene. Germline CDR1 is LGHNA and CDR2 is YSLEER. This CDR3 has 16 amino acids. V was cut by 3 bases and J by 3 bases, with 15 bases left in between. The CDR3 nucleotides are TGCGCCAGCAGCCAGGAACCGGTTGAGTCCAATCAGCCCCAGCATTTT. This encodes CASSQEPVESNQPQHF.

The chain combines TRBV3-1 with TRBJ1-2, with D unclear. V lost 3 bases to trimming and J lost 3 bases, with 11 bases between them. CDR3 length: 14 residues. Germline CDR1 LGHDT, CDR2 YNNKEL (reference sequence). The CDR3 protein is CASSHLGRDYGYTF. The CDR3 bases are TGTGCCAGCAGCCATCTGGGCAGAGACTATGGCTACACCTTC. Filled out from reference TRBV3-1 and TRBJ1-2, the complete variable domain reads DTAVSQTPKYLVTQMGNDKSIKCEQNLGHDTMYWYKQDSKKFLKIMFSYNNKELIINETVPNRFSPKSPDKAHLNLHINSLELGDSAVYFCASSHLGRDYGYTFGSGTRLTVV.

The chain employs TRBV20-1 and TRBJ2-7; D gene unclear. Trimming stripped 3 bases from V and 6 bases from J, with 9 bases between. The CDR3 has 11 amino acids. Germline assignment: CDR1 DFQATT and CDR2 SNEGSKA (reference sequence). CDR3 coding DNA: TGCAGTGCTAGCCTCAAGTCCGAGCAGTACTTC. It yields the protein CSASLKSEQYF.

With regard to this clonotype: A read error may account for a junction end that differs from germline. V usage is TRBV7-7 and J usage is TRBJ2-5, with 9 nucleotides matching TRBD1. Germline CDR1 reads SSHAT; CDR2 reads FNYEAQ (reference sequence). This CDR3 comprises 16 residues. The CDR3 here is CASSLTPTGGTETQYF. In DNA form, the CDR3 reads TGTGCTAGCAGCCTAACTCCGACAGGGGGAACGGAGACCCAGTACTTC. Complete variable domain (other parts from reference TRBV7-7 and TRBJ2-5): GAGVSQSPRYKVTKRGQDVTLRCDPISSHATLYWYQQALGQGPEFLTYFNYEAQPDKSGLPSDRFSAERPEGSISTLTIQRTEQRDSAMYRCASSLTPTGGTETQYFGPGTRLLVL.

This clonotype has just a few counts. This sequence joins TRBV28 and TRBJ1-1; no clear D gene. Germline CDR1 MDHEN, CDR2 SYDVKM. V lost 10 bases, J lost 5 bases, and 11 bases lay in between. The CDR3 length is 11 residues. The CDR3 DNA is TGTGCCACCCAATTTGGGACTGAAGCTTTCTTT. This translates into CATQFGTEAFF.

This clonotype has just a few counts. V is TRBV11-2 and J is TRBJ2-1; D not certain. Germline lookup yields CDR1 SGHAT and CDR2 FQNNGV. V lost 0 bases to trimming and J lost 10 bases, with 10 bases between them. The CDR3 contains 13 residues. CDR3 coding DNA: TGTGCCAGCAGCTTAGACAGTCTCACGGAGCAGTTCTTC. Protein: CASSLDSLTEQFF.

In this sample, this clonotype turned up many times. The rearrangement links TRBV19 to TRBJ1-1; no definite D call. CDR1 and CDR2 (germline): LNHDA, SQIVND (reference sequence). V was trimmed by 3 bases and J by 0 bases, leaving 8 bases between them. The CDR3 runs to 14 residues. This chain's CDR3 is CASSIAGMNTEAFF. CDR3 nucleotide sequence: TGTGCCAGTAGTATCGCTGGGATGAACACTGAAGCTTTCTTT. Based on the CDR3 plus reference TRBV19 and TRBJ1-1, the full variable domain is DGGITQSPKYLFRKEGQNVTLSCEQNLNHDAMYWYRQDPGQGLRLIYYSQIVNDFQKGDIAEGYSVSREKKESFPLTVTSAQKNPTAFYLCASSIAGMNTEAFFGQGTRLTVV.

The chain is built from TRBV4-1 and TRBJ2-2; 7 nucleotides match TRBD2. V trimming: 3 bases; J trimming: 0 bases; junction bases outside the gene matches: 22. CDR1 MGHRA and CDR2 YSYEKL come from the germline V gene. The length of the CDR3 is 22 residues. This CDR3 is CASSHLSPRAGSLFANTGELFF. In DNA form, the CDR3 reads TGCGCCAGCAGCCACCTATCCCCACGAGCGGGAAGTTTGTTTGCGAACACCGGGGAGCTGTTTTTT.

This clonotype has more than one count but fewer than ten. The chain couples TRBV7-2 to TRBJ2-7; unclear D gene. V was pared by 5 bases and J by 6 bases, with 11 bases between. This CDR3 comprises 12 residues. In germline, CDR1 is SGHTA, CDR2 FQGNSA. CDR3 sequence (DNA): TGTGCCAGCAGCCCCAGTTTTGGCGAGCAGTACTTC. It encodes CASSPSFGEQYF.

This clonotype was picked up many times. The rearrangement uses TRBV10-3 and TRBJ2-3; tentatively, D is TRBD1 (5 bases). The CDR3 contains 15 residues. Germline CDR1 reads ENHRY; CDR2 reads SYGVKD. V was pared by 6 bases and J by 4 bases, with 17 bases between. The CDR3 region is CAISRQGSDADTQYF. The DNA for the CDR3 is TGTGCCATCAGCCGTCAGGGTTCGGACGCAGATACGCAGTATTTT.

The V and J genes are TRBV7-9 and TRBJ2-1; 10 bases map to TRBD2. Germline trimming cut 5 bases from V and 7 bases from J; bases unmatched to any gene: 14. CDR3 length: 17 residues. The V gene's germline CDR1 is SEHNR and CDR2 FQNEAQ (reference sequence). The CDR3: CASSARPELAGWNEQFF. CDR3 bases: TGTGCCAGCAGCGCGCGCCCGGAACTAGCGGGGTGGAATGAGCAGTTCTTC. Filled out from reference TRBV7-9 and TRBJ2-1, the complete variable domain reads DTGVSQNPRHKITKRGQNVTFRCDPISEHNRLYWYRQTLGQGPEFLTYFQNEAQLEKSRLLSDRFSAERPKGSFSTLEIQRTEQGDSAMYLCASSARPELAGWNEQFFGPGTRLTVL.

V and J are TRBV9 and TRBJ2-3; 10 bases fit TRBD2. J lost 6 bases, V lost 0 bases, and 4 bases had no gene match. The CDR3 length is 15 residues. Per germline, CDR1 SGDLS and CDR2 YYNGEE. The CDR3 DNA reads TGTGCCAGCAGCGTAGTAAGCGGGAGGGCCGATACGCAGTATTTT. Translated: CASSVVSGRADTQYF.

The chain joins TRBV6-5 to TRBJ1-5; 8 bases line up with TRBD1. The CDR3 has 15 residues. V gave up 4 bases and J gave up 3 bases; unmatched junction bases: 5. CDR1 is MNHEY, CDR2 SVGAGI, per germline. CDR3 residues: CASSSRTGINQPQHF. Written as DNA, the CDR3 is TGTGCCAGCAGTTCCCGGACAGGGATCAATCAGCCCCAGCATTTT.

This clonotype appeared many times. The rearrangement uses TRBV10-3 and TRBJ2-3, with TRBD2 matching 11 bases. CDR3 length equals 14 residues. Germline CDR1 is ENHRY and CDR2 is SYGVKD. With V trimmed by 9 bases and J by 4 bases, 6 bases remained unmatched. CDR3 bases: TGTGCCATTAGCGGGGGGGCTAGGTCAGATACGCAGTATTTT. Its protein is CAISGGARSDTQYF.

This clonotype was picked up a small number of times. This rearrangement joins TRBV6-5 to TRBJ1-1; 7 bases map to TRBD1. CDR1 and CDR2 from the germline V gene are MNHEY and SVGAGI. CDR3 length equals 16 residues. V lost 2 bases to trimming and J lost 4 bases; unmatched junction nucleotides: 10. The CDR3 DNA reads as TGTGCCAGCAGTTACGCGAGGGGGCGGTTCGGCACTGAAGCTTTCTTT. It translates to CASSYARGRFGTEAFF.

This sequence joins TRBV29-1 and TRBJ2-7; TRBD1 matches 7 bases. The V segment lost 7 bases and the J segment 3 bases; nucleotides outside the gene matches: 6. This CDR3 region has 12 residues. Germline CDR1 and CDR2: SQVTM and ANQGSEA. CDR3 sequence: CSAKQGIYEQYF. The DNA of the CDR3 is TGCAGCGCAAAACAGGGGATCTACGAGCAGTACTTC.

This clonotype was counted many times. The CDR3 sequence: CSARERSVMSGEQFF. The CDR3 nucleotides are TGCAGTGCTAGAGAGCGGAGCGTAATGTCGGGTGAGCAGTTCTTC. The rearrangement joins TRBV20-1 to TRBJ2-1, with D hard to call. The germline gives CDR1 DFQATT, CDR2 SNEGSKA (reference sequence). The CDR3 runs to 15 residues. Trimming cost V 0 bases and J 9 bases, with 18 bases left between them.

The J gene is TRBJ2-1, the V gene TRBV2, with TRBD2 as a possible D gene (5 bases). Germline V lookup: CDR1 SNHLY, CDR2 FYNNEI. The CDR3 is 14 residues long. Trimming shortened V by 5 bases and J by 8 bases, and 16 bases separated the two germline ends. CDR3 DNA sequence: TGTGCCAGCAGTCGAGGGTCCCTAGCAGATGAGCAGTTCTTC. Amino acid sequence: CASSRGSLADEQFF.

The rearrangement joins TRBV6-2 or TRBV6-3 to TRBJ2-5, with 9 bases aligning to TRBD2. The CDR3 contains 17 residues. The germline V gene has CDR1 MNHEY and CDR2 SVGEGT. V lost 7 bases to trimming and J lost 2 bases; unmatched junction nucleotides: 14. The CDR3 reads CASTGASGAQQQETQYF. CDR3 sequence (DNA): TGTGCCAGCACCGGGGCTAGCGGGGCCCAACAGCAAGAGACCCAGTACTTC.

The V call is TRBV20-1, the J call TRBJ1-6; D unclear. Between the trimmed V and J ends, which lost 2 bases and 5 bases, there was a span of 13 bases. Germline CDR1 DFQATT, CDR2 SNEGSKA (reference sequence). The CDR3 runs 15 residues. Here the CDR3 reads CSARLSWQDNSPLHF. The CDR3 DNA is TGCAGTGCTAGATTGAGTTGGCAAGATAATTCACCCCTCCACTTT.

This clonotype was recorded a few times. The rearrangement uses TRBV7-8 and TRBJ2-1; 8 nucleotides match TRBD1. Looked up from germline, CDR1 is SGHVS and CDR2 is FQNEAQ. This CDR3 has 14 amino acids. V gave up 5 bases and J gave up 5 bases; unmatched junction bases: 5. The chain's CDR3 is CASSQGARDNEQFF. For the CDR3, the DNA is TGTGCCAGCAGCCAGGGGGCGCGCGACAATGAGCAGTTCTTC.

This clonotype occurred a few times. The J gene is TRBJ2-2, the V gene TRBV24-1; 10 bases match TRBD2. CDR3 length equals 16 residues. Germline values: CDR1 KGHDR, CDR2 SFDVKD. The V segment lost 4 bases and the J segment 4 bases; nucleotides outside the gene matches: 5. The DNA of the CDR3 is TGTGCCACCAGTGACCTAGCGGGAGATTTCACCGGGGAGCTGTTTTTT. Translated: CATSDLAGDFTGELFF.